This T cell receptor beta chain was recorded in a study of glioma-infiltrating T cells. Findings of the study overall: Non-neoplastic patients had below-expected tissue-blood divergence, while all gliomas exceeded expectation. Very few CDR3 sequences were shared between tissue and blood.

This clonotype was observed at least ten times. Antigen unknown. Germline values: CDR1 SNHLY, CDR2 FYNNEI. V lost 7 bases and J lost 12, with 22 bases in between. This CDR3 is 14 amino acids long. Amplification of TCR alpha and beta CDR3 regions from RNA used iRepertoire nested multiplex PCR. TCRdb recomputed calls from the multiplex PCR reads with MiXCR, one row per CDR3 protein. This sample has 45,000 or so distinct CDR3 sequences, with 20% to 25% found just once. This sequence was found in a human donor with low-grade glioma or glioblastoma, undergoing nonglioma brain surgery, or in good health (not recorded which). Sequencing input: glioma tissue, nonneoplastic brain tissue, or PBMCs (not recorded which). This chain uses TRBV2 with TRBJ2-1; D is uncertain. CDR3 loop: CASNSQVYNEWQFF. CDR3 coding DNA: TGTGCCAGCAACTCGCAGGTATACAATGAATGGCAGTTCTTC.